A single sample is the source of the 28 T cell receptor beta chains below, sequenced in a study of monozygotic twins with inflammatory bowel disease. TCRdb reprocessed the 5' RACE reads and keeps a single row for each CDR3 protein, giving no DNA. This table lists some 330,000 distinct CDR3 sequences. Sequencing was performed on blood. These receptors were taken from a human donor with ulcerative colitis or Crohn's disease, or a healthy co-twin of an affected twin (not recorded which).

This chain connects TRBV20-1 to TRBJ1-5; TCRdb proposes TRBD1, but this gene call is untestable without DNA. The CDR3 sequence is 18 residues long. In germline, CDR1 is DFQATT, CDR2 SNEGSKA (reference sequence). The CDR3 reads CSARVAGSMSRSNQPQHF.

This sequence joins TRBV20-1 and TRBJ1-6. The CDR3 loop spans 16 amino acids. From germline, CDR1 is DFQATT and CDR2 SNEGSKA (reference sequence). Here the CDR3 reads CSARVATPPDFSPLHF.

The rearrangement joins TRBV7-6 to TRBJ1-1; TCRdb calls TRBD1, which cannot be checked without DNA. Germline CDR1 and CDR2: SGHVS and FNYEAQ. The CDR3 loop spans 13 amino acids. CDR3: CASSLSGAAEAFF.

The chain carries TRBV20-1 and TRBJ1-5; TCRdb gives TRBD1 as the D gene, but with no DNA this cannot be confirmed. The CDR3 loop spans 14 amino acids. The germline V gene encodes CDR1 DFQATT and CDR2 SNEGSKA (reference sequence). The CDR3 here is CSARAPRGSQPQHF.

The chain couples TRBV15 to TRBJ2-7; the TCRdb call, TRBD1, lacks DNA for checking. CDR1 and CDR2 from the germline V gene are LNHNV and YYDKDF (reference sequence). There are 14 residues in the CDR3. The CDR3 here is CATRPMGQDYEQYF.

The chain combines TRBV9 with TRBJ1-6; TCRdb picks TRBD1, but there is no DNA to check that call. The CDR3 is made up of 13 amino acids. Per germline, CDR1 SGDLS and CDR2 YYNGEE. CDR3 in amino acids: CASTWGTNSPLHF.

The chain's CDR3 is CASSLPGVYEQYF. The gene calls are TRBV7-2 and TRBJ2-7. Germline V lookup: CDR1 SGHTA, CDR2 FQGNSA. The CDR3 has 13 amino acids. The full variable domain, rest sourced from reference TRBV7-2 and TRBJ2-7, is GAGVSQSPSNKVTEKGKDVELRCDPISGHTALYWYRQSLGQGLEFLIYFQGNSAPDKSGLPSDRFSAERTGGSVSTLTIQRTQQEDSAVYLCASSLPGVYEQYFGPGTRLTVT.

The CDR3 sequence: CASSFLRTGSQETQYF. J is TRBJ2-5 and V is TRBV27. This CDR3 is 16 amino acids long. Germline assignment: CDR1 MNHEY and CDR2 SMNVEV (reference sequence).

The rearrangement joins TRBV29-1 to TRBJ2-7; TCRdb designates TRBD2, a call that cannot be tested without DNA. This CDR3 has 16 residues. Germline V lookup: CDR1 SQVTM, CDR2 ANQGSEA. CDR3 protein: CSVSIQGGRVFYEQYF.

V usage is TRBV11-2 and J usage is TRBJ2-1; TCRdb's D call of TRBD1 is untestable without DNA. The CDR3 length is 13 residues. Germline loops: CDR1 SGHAT, CDR2 FQNNGV. The CDR3 region is CASSPDGTGEQFF.

CDR3: CASSQAKNSPLHF. The chain has TRBV7-3 and TRBJ1-6. The CDR3 is made up of 13 amino acids. Germline-derived CDR1 and CDR2 are SGHTA and FQGTGA.

The V gene is TRBV27, the J gene TRBJ2-7; with no DNA, the TCRdb D assignment of TRBD2 cannot be verified. Germline CDR1 and CDR2: MNHEY and SMNVEV (reference sequence). The CDR3 is 14 amino acids. The CDR3 protein is CASSSRTLSYEQYF.

The rearrangement joins TRBV18 to TRBJ1-1; the D gene TCRdb calls, TRBD1, cannot be checked with no DNA. The CDR3 extends over 15 amino acids. In germline, CDR1 is KGHSH, CDR2 LQKENI. CDR3 protein: CASSLDRGRFTEAFF.

The CDR3 here is CASSEGRGSGELFF. This rearrangement joins TRBV2 to TRBJ2-2; TCRdb indicates TRBD1, and absent DNA this call remains unverified. Germline V gene data show CDR1 as SNHLY and CDR2 as FYNNEI. This CDR3 spans 14 amino acids.

This chain links TRBV6-1 with TRBJ2-7. CDR3 length: 15 amino acids. The germline CDR1 and CDR2 sequences are MNHNS and SASEGT. The CDR3 sequence: CASSEAWTVAYEQYF.

The rearrangement uses TRBV19 and TRBJ2-1. Germline V gives CDR1 LNHDA, CDR2 SQIVND (reference sequence). The CDR3 consists of 15 residues. The CDR3 loop reads CASSPHISSYNEQFF.

The chain links TRBV20-1 to TRBJ2-2; TCRdb calls TRBD1, which cannot be checked without DNA. The CDR3 runs to 15 residues. Germline V gene lookup returns CDR1 DFQATT and CDR2 SNEGSKA (reference sequence). CDR3 amino acids: CSARRRSGHGGELFF.

This chain links TRBV5-4 with TRBJ2-3; the D call of TRBD2 rests on TCRdb alone, since no DNA is present to check it. Germline CDR1 reads SGHNT; CDR2 reads YYREEE (reference sequence). The CDR3 runs to 15 residues. CDR3 region: CASSSQPSGSDTQYF.

CDR3 protein: CASAGVSSYNEQFF. V is TRBV6-1 and J is TRBJ2-1. Germline V CDR1 and CDR2: MNHNS, SASEGT. The CDR3 has 14 amino acids.

CDR3 sequence reads: CASSYGGYENIQYF. The chain uses TRBV6-5 and TRBJ2-4; TCRdb calls TRBD1, which cannot be checked without DNA. Germline CDR1 and CDR2: MNHEY and SVGAGI. The CDR3 is 14 amino acids.

This chain uses TRBV4-3 with TRBJ2-2; TCRdb's D call of TRBD1 is untestable without DNA. The germline CDR1 and CDR2 sequences are LGHNA and YSLEER. The CDR3 sequence is 16 residues long. CDR3 amino acids: CASSQGGHPNTGELFF.

The chain carries TRBV11-2 and TRBJ2-5. The CDR3 contains 16 residues. CDR1 SGHAT and CDR2 FQNNGV come from the germline V gene. The CDR3 reads CASSLRLAETQETQYF.

This chain joins TRBV5-1 and TRBJ2-3. The CDR3 loop spans 14 amino acids. From germline, CDR1 is SGHRS and CDR2 YFSETQ. CDR3: CASSLETYEDTQYF. The full variable domain, its missing parts supplied by reference TRBV5-1 and TRBJ2-3, is KAGVTQTPRYLIKTRGQQVTLSCSPISGHRSVSWYQQTPGQGLQFLFEYFSETQRNKGNFPGRFSGRQFSNSRSEMNVSTLELGDSALYLCASSLETYEDTQYFGPGTRLTVL.

The V call is TRBV6-5, the J call TRBJ1-2. The CDR3 is made up of 16 amino acids. In germline, CDR1 is MNHEY, CDR2 SVGAGI. The CDR3: CASSYSIVASNYGYTF.

The rearrangement links TRBV11-2 to TRBJ2-7; the D call from TCRdb, TRBD1, cannot be confirmed without DNA. Germline lookup yields CDR1 SGHAT and CDR2 FQNNGV. The CDR3 is made up of 12 amino acids. The CDR3 loop is CASRWASYEQYF.

The rearrangement links TRBV6-2 or TRBV6-3 to TRBJ1-2. There are 16 residues in the CDR3. Germline CDR1 and CDR2: MNHEY and SVGEGT. CDR3 protein: CASLARFAARNYGYTF.

This sequence joins TRBV29-1 and TRBJ2-3; the D call of TRBD1 rests on TCRdb alone, since no DNA is present to check it. This CDR3 spans 15 amino acids. Germline V lookup: CDR1 SQVTM, CDR2 ANQGSEA. The CDR3 is CSVEPRGAITDTQYF.

This chain joins TRBV12-3 or TRBV12-4 and TRBJ1-4. The CDR3 spans 15 residues. The chain's CDR3 is CASSLVDATNEKLFF.